These T cell receptor beta chains were read from a single sample in a study of blood T cell repertoires in COVID-19. Libraries were prepared by immunoSEQ multiplex PCR; TCRdb keeps only in-frame clonotypes and omits some of them. The sample contains 25,000 to 30,000 clones, roughly 90% of which appear only once. The sequenced material came from peripheral blood. These receptors were obtained from a human donor in a cohort sampled during active COVID-19. The CDR3 runs from the conserved cysteine through the conserved F or W. D genes are given only for firm matches. Clone size is not always given. Where it is, it says once, few, many or a class for expanded clones.

clone_size: -; j_call: TRBJ1-4; v_call: TRBV5-5; d_call: TRBD1; cdr3_aa: CASSLWTGNNEKLFF; cdr3_nt: TGTGCCAGCAGCTTATGGACAGGGAATAATGAAAAACTGTTTTTT
clone_size: -; j_call: TRBJ1-4; v_call: TRBV15; d_call: TRBD1; cdr3_aa: CATSRETGTATNEKLFF; cdr3_nt: TGTGCCACCAGCAGAGAAACGGGGACAGCCACTAATGAAAAACTGTTTTTT
clone_size: -; j_call: TRBJ2-1; v_call: TRBV5-4; d_call: TRBD1; cdr3_aa: CASSPYGQGARNEQFF; cdr3_nt: TGTGCCAGCAGCCCTTACGGACAGGGGGCGCGTAATGAGCAGTTCTTC
clone_size: few; j_call: TRBJ1-5; v_call: TRBV10-1; d_call: -; cdr3_aa: CASSDPGRASNQPQHF; cdr3_nt: TGCGCCAGCAGTGACCCGGGGAGGGCTAGCAATCAGCCCCAGCATTTT
clone_size: -; j_call: TRBJ2-5; v_call: TRBV7-2; d_call: -; cdr3_aa: CASSPVEGVVVTQYF; cdr3_nt: TGTGCCAGCAGCCCCGTGGAAGGGGTGGTGGTAACCCAGTACTTC
clone_size: -; j_call: TRBJ2-5; v_call: TRBV5-6; d_call: -; cdr3_aa: CASSFPGKETQYF; cdr3_nt: TGTGCCAGCAGCTTCCCGGGAAAAGAGACCCAGTACTTC
clone_size: -; j_call: TRBJ2-1; v_call: TRBV5-4; d_call: TRBD2; cdr3_aa: CASSLDAGGSYNEQFF; cdr3_nt: TGTGCCAGCAGCTTGGATGCGGGGGGCTCCTACAATGAGCAGTTCTTC
clone_size: -; j_call: TRBJ2-2; v_call: TRBV18; d_call: TRBD1; cdr3_aa: CASSTGTGDHTGELFF; cdr3_nt: TGTGCCAGCTCAACCGGGACAGGGGACCACACCGGGGAGCTGTTTTTT
clone_size: -; j_call: TRBJ1-2; v_call: TRBV4-3; d_call: -; cdr3_aa: CASSQDHTIPGINYGYTF; cdr3_nt: TGCGCCAGCAGCCAAGATCATACTATTCCGGGAATAAACTATGGCTACACCTTC
clone_size: -; j_call: TRBJ2-5; v_call: TRBV2; d_call: -; cdr3_aa: CASSDSLALGVSAETQYF; cdr3_nt: TGTGCCAGCAGTGACTCCCTCGCCCTCGGGGTTTCCGCAGAGACCCAGTACTTC
clone_size: -; j_call: TRBJ2-7; v_call: TRBV5-6; d_call: TRBD1; cdr3_aa: CASSWTGDEQYF; cdr3_nt: TGTGCCAGCAGCTGGACAGGGGACGAGCAGTACTTC
clone_size: few; j_call: TRBJ1-1; v_call: TRBV7-2; d_call: TRBD1; cdr3_aa: CASSVVQGAGTEAFF; cdr3_nt: TGTGCCAGCAGCGTAGTACAGGGGGCTGGCACTGAAGCTTTCTTT
clone_size: -; j_call: TRBJ1-1; v_call: TRBV5-4; d_call: -; cdr3_aa: CASSLTGFGSGAFF; cdr3_nt: TGTGCCAGCAGCTTGACAGGGTTTGGGAGTGGAGCTTTCTTT
clone_size: -; j_call: TRBJ2-3; v_call: TRBV5-1; d_call: -; cdr3_aa: CASSLDGSQGDTQYF; cdr3_nt: TGCGCCAGCAGCTTGGACGGGTCCCAGGGGGATACGCAGTATTTT
clone_size: few; j_call: TRBJ1-3; v_call: TRBV5-4; d_call: TRBD1; cdr3_aa: CASSPTTGDGNTIYF; cdr3_nt: TGTGCCAGCAGCCCGACGACAGGGGATGGAAACACCATATATTTT
clone_size: -; j_call: TRBJ1-5; v_call: TRBV27; d_call: -; cdr3_aa: CASSFNRVDQPQHF; cdr3_nt: TGTGCCAGCAGTTTTAACAGGGTTGATCAGCCCCAGCATTTT